This T cell receptor (beta chain) is drawn from a study of cytomegalovirus exposure and HLA in healthy donors. On this clone itself: Its target is not known.

V shed 4 bases and J shed 2 bases, with 19 bases lying between them. The germline CDR1 and CDR2 sequences are SGDLS and YYNGEE. The CDR3 has 16 amino acids. Study outcomes and limitations: An Asian-associated ancestry cluster reportedly showed fewer N-insertions than the roughly 700-donor mean in a later analysis.

Primers included in the PCR were 60 Vbeta and 13 Jbeta primers. In the study's own analysis: Unique TCR beta chains numbered around 80 million in a later analysis, with approximately 10 million shared. Produced via immunoSEQ multiplex PCR; TCRdb's table is partial and in-frame only. V and J calls and clone size are those listed in that table; D and trimming were worked out from the DNA. The sample holds about 200,000 clones, about 83% seen once. The TCR originated in a middle-aged man in good health and CMV-seronegative. The source material was PBMCs. This chain links TRBV9 with TRBJ2-7, with D possibly TRBD1 on 7 matching bases. CDR3 loop: CASSSFGGTAPYEQYF. For the CDR3, the DNA is TGTGCCAGCAGCTCATTTGGGGGGACAGCGCCCTACGAGCAGTACTTC.